This T cell receptor (beta chain) was documented in a study of vaccination effects on CD4 cells after COVID-19. The CDR3 spans 13 residues. Germline V CDR1 and CDR2: SGHKS, YYEKEE (reference sequence). Trimming took off 0 bases at V and 7 bases at J, with 8 bases between the two ends. As for this clone: Its cognate antigen is unknown.

Before sequencing, viral peptide pools were used by the ViraFEST assay to expand antigen-specific CD4+ T cells. Subsequent to 10 days of culture, CD4+ T cells were isolated. None of these healthy vaccinees had been infected with SARS-CoV-2 before vaccination. For each well, two million PBMC were cultured with around 9.8 IU/ml IL-2 and approximately 10 ug/ml peptides. Cultures received IL-2 medium that replaced half the medium on days 3 and 7. Profiled with immunoSEQ multiplex PCR; TCRdb holds only in-frame clones, not every one. In the table there are some 69,000 clones, under 85% of which are singletons. The study, taken as a whole, reports: Late post-vaccination samples showed marked contraction of infection- and vaccine-induced clones.

The rearrangement links TRBV5-5 to TRBJ1-3, with D possibly matching TRBD1 (6 bases). The clonotype was recovered from a human donor who received a COVID-19 vaccine. The specimen was CD4+ T cells from PBMCs cultured with HCoV-NL63 spike peptides, collected before COVID-19 vaccination. The chain's CDR3 is CASSLEGVNTIYF. CDR3 nucleotides: TGTGCCAGCAGCTTGGAGGGGGTGAACACCATATATTTT.